The source of this T cell receptor beta chain is a study of blood T cell repertoires in COVID-19. Only in-frame clones appear in the TCRdb table, and some are missing; sequencing was by immunoSEQ multiplex PCR. This sample yields 200,000 to 300,000 clones, of which about four fifths are seen a single time; roughly 3.3% belongs to the top ten. Trimming left V 5 bases short and J 6 bases short, with 13 bases between. The CDR3 spans 14 residues. The germline V gene has CDR1 LNHDA and CDR2 SQIVND (reference sequence). This receptor was obtained from a woman between 18 and 29 years old with acute or convalescent COVID-19. The V and J genes are TRBV19 and TRBJ2-2; TRBD1 might be the D (6 bases). The source material was peripheral blood. CDR3 nucleotides: TGTGCCAGTAGTTCGCAGGGGCTGGCCGGGGAGCTGTTTTTT. It specifies CASSSQGLAGELFF.